Shown below are 3 T cell receptor beta chains from a single sample sequenced in a study of blood T cell repertoires in COVID-19. Method: immunoSEQ multiplex PCR; TCRdb's copy keeps in-frame clones and lacks some. The repertoire holds about 300,000 clones, with about 81% as singletons. The sample consisted of peripheral blood. The receptors come from a human donor with COVID-19, enrolled during active disease. The donor label of this sample is uncertain.

V and J are TRBV6-5 and TRBJ2-7; 7 nucleotides line up with TRBD1. CDR1 and CDR2 (germline): MNHEY, SVGAGI. This CDR3 comprises 16 residues. Losses at the gene ends were 0 bases for V and 1 base for J; bases not matched to a gene: 6. The CDR3 DNA reads TGTGCCAGCAGTTACTCAGACAGGGTTTTGTCCTACGAGCAGTACTTC. Its protein is CASSYSDRVLSYEQYF.

The rearrangement joins TRBV5-4 to TRBJ2-5; D is unresolved. With 0 bases removed from V and 2 bases from J, the gap between germline ends came to 11 bases. CDR1 and CDR2 from the germline V gene are SGHNT and YYREEE (reference sequence). This CDR3 is built from 15 residues. The CDR3 sequence: CASSLEASVQETQYF. CDR3 bases: TGTGCCAGCAGCTTGGAGGCGAGCGTACAAGAGACCCAGTACTTC.

V and J are TRBV7-8 and TRBJ1-1, with 10 bases fitting TRBD1. The CDR3 loop spans 17 amino acids. Germline V lookup: CDR1 SGHVS, CDR2 FQNEAQ. Losses at the gene ends were 1 base for V and 5 bases for J; bases not matched to a gene: 10. CDR3 in amino acids: CASSLGETGGAWTEAFF. DNA for the CDR3: TGTGCCAGCAGCTTAGGGGAGACAGGGGGCGCGTGGACTGAAGCTTTCTTT.